Presented here are 11 T cell receptor beta chains from one specimen sequenced in a study of blood T cell repertoires in COVID-19. Data came from immunoSEQ multiplex PCR; TCRdb stores just in-frame clones and leaves some out. Of 50,000 to 60,000 clones in the sample, around 83% were seen once. Sequencing was done on a sample of peripheral blood. The receptors shown here come from a man between 65 and 85 years old with active COVID-19.

This rearrangement joins TRBV5-1 to TRBJ2-7, with D tentatively TRBD2 (6 bases). Germline CDR1 SGHRS, CDR2 YFSETQ. V dropped 0 bases and J dropped 1 base, with 11 bases sitting between them. The CDR3 spans 15 residues. The DNA of the CDR3 is TGCGCCAGCAGCTTGGCCCTCGGGACTTCCTACGAGCAGTACTTC. It yields the protein CASSLALGTSYEQYF.

V and J are TRBV4-2 and TRBJ1-5; D is ambiguous. Trimming stripped 0 bases from V and 0 bases from J, with 6 bases between. From germline, CDR1 is LGHNA and CDR2 YNFKEQ. This CDR3 has 15 amino acids. In nucleotides, the CDR3 is TGTGCCAGCAGCCAAGATGAGTATAGCAATCAGCCCCAGCATTTT. As protein: CASSQDEYSNQPQHF.

V usage is TRBV7-2 and J usage is TRBJ1-5; weak D call: TRBD1 (5 bases). V lost 4 bases and J 2 bases, leaving 18 bases between the germline ends. CDR1 and CDR2 from the germline V gene are SGHTA and FQGNSA. This CDR3 has 17 amino acids. This CDR3 is CASSWGGGGWGNQPQHF. The CDR3 DNA reads TGTGCCAGCAGCTGGGGGGGTGGAGGGTGGGGCAATCAGCCCCAGCATTTT.

The chain uses TRBV6-5 and TRBJ1-6; D is unclear. This CDR3 contains 15 residues. From germline, CDR1 is MNHEY and CDR2 SVGAGI. V gave up 0 bases and J gave up 6 bases, with 9 bases separating them. The CDR3 region is CASSYSQAINSPLHF. The DNA for the CDR3 is TGTGCCAGCAGTTACTCTCAGGCCATTAATTCACCCCTCCACTTT.

The J gene is TRBJ1-2, the V gene TRBV5-8; D not resolved. CDR3 length: 12 residues. The germline V gene has CDR1 SGHTS and CDR2 YDEGEE. With 4 bases removed from V and 7 bases from J, the gap between germline ends came to 11 bases. CDR3 DNA sequence: TGTGCCAGCAGCCCCTTTGAGGGTGGCTACACCTTC. Its translation is CASSPFEGGYTF.

This chain uses TRBV24-1 with TRBJ1-1; TRBD1 is a possible D gene (6 bases). Between the trimmed V and J ends, which lost 3 bases and 6 bases, there was a span of 10 bases. Per the germline V gene, CDR1 is KGHDR and CDR2 is SFDVKD. This CDR3 region has 13 residues. CDR3 protein: CATSDRGGSEAFF. The CDR3 region has the DNA TGTGCCACCAGTGATCGCGGGGGCTCTGAAGCTTTCTTT.

The V gene is TRBV9, the J gene TRBJ1-1; maybe TRBD1 (5 bases). Germline loops: CDR1 SGDLS, CDR2 YYNGEE. This CDR3 has 14 amino acids. The V and J ends lost 2 bases and 4 bases respectively, with 12 bases between them. The DNA for the CDR3 is TGTGCCAGCAGCGTGGGAGGGGAGGGCACTGAAGCTTTCTTT. Its translation: CASSVGGEGTEAFF. The complete variable domain, with remaining parts taken from reference TRBV9 and TRBJ1-1, reads DSGVTQTPKHLITATGQRVTLRCSPRSGDLSVYWYQQSLDQGLQFLIQYYNGEERAKGNILERFSAQQFPDLHSELNLSSLELGDSALYFCASSVGGEGTEAFFGQGTRLTVV.

CDR3: CASSRMVSGELFF. DNA of the CDR3: TGCGCCAGCAGCCGAATGGTGAGCGGGGAGCTGTTTTTT. V gene TRBV5-1 combines with J gene TRBJ2-2; D not certain. The CDR3 sequence is 13 residues long. Trimming took off 4 bases at V and 7 bases at J, with 11 bases between the two ends. Germline loops: CDR1 SGHRS, CDR2 YFSETQ.

This clone was seen a handful of times. The chain is built from TRBV30 and TRBJ1-6, with 7 bases lining up with TRBD1. The CDR3 has 12 amino acids. The V gene's germline CDR1 is GTSNPN and CDR2 SVGIG (reference sequence). J lost 10 bases, V lost 4 bases, and 4 bases had no gene match. CDR3 region: CAWTVTGSPLHF. The CDR3, as DNA: TGTGCCTGGACGGTGACAGGGTCACCCCTCCACTTT.

The genes are TRBV29-1 and TRBJ2-1; maybe TRBD1 (6 bases). The CDR3 has 10 residues. Germline CDR1 is SQVTM and CDR2 is ANQGSEA. Trimming took off 7 bases at V and 12 bases at J, with 13 bases between the two ends. CDR3 residues: CSGTGIGQFF. The CDR3 bases are TGCAGCGGAACAGGGATCGGGCAGTTCTTC.

A word on this clone: This likely comes from a read error, as the CDR3 has no conserved phenylalanine or tryptophan at its end. The DNA is omitted, as the CDR3 cannot be located on it reliably, and the CDR3 follows TCRdb's listing. V usage is TRBV6-5 and J usage is TRBJ1-1; the table calls TRBD1, which could not be checked here. The CDR3 has 13 residues if both end residues are counted. The germline V gene has CDR1 MNHEY and CDR2 SVGAGI. The CDR3 loop is CASRAQGNSETFL.